This T cell receptor (beta chain) was obtained from a study of T cell responses to AZD1222 COVID-19 vaccine. General study points: Vaccination with two AZD1222 doses was followed by a rise in Spike-specific TCR breadth and depth. Females outnumbered males among donors, who were mostly white British; clonal diversity was possibly underestimated. Nearly half of spike-specific TCRs reportedly target unmutated variant regions. No repertoire was sampled before or during the peak T cell response, only after it.

The CDR3 loop spans 14 amino acids. The V end was cut by 5 bases, the J end by 5 bases, with 15 bases between. The germline CDR1 and CDR2 sequences are SGHAT and FQNNGV. Method: immunoSEQ multiplex PCR; TCRdb's copy keeps in-frame clones and lacks some. The table has 84,000 or so clones, 91% seen once. As regards this clone: Its antigen is undetermined.

The sequencing used peripheral blood, collected on day 0 of MenACWY control vaccination. The TCR sequence derives from an adult in good health. The chain carries TRBV11-2 and TRBJ2-5, with TRBD1 as a possible D gene (5 bases). This chain's CDR3 is CASSHRREVETQYF. As DNA, the CDR3 is TGTGCCAGCAGCCACAGGAGAGAGGTGGAGACCCAGTACTTC.